This entry lists 22 T cell receptor beta chains sequenced from one sample in a study of blood T cell repertoires in COVID-19. The table came from immunoSEQ multiplex PCR; TCRdb's copy has only in-frame clones and leaves some out. Among approximately 200,000 clones listed, 80% to 90% were seen once. Sequencing was done on a sample of PBMCs or T cells enriched from blood (not recorded which). The source of these receptors is a woman younger than 30 in a cohort exposed to, infected with or recovered from COVID-19 (not recorded which).

The chain combines TRBV5-1 with TRBJ1-6; the D gene is possibly TRBD1 (5 bases). Trimming removed 4 bases at V and 0 bases at J, with 14 bases between. The CDR3 has 17 residues. The germline V gene encodes CDR1 SGHRS and CDR2 YFSETQ. The CDR3 sequence is CASSQEGQSSYNSPLHF. CDR3 sequence (DNA): TGCGCCAGCAGCCAAGAAGGACAAAGCTCCTATAATTCACCCCTCCACTTT.

V is TRBV5-1 and J is TRBJ1-2; tentatively, D is TRBD1 (5 bases). The CDR3 spans 13 residues. CDR1 SGHRS and CDR2 YFSETQ come from the germline V gene. The ends were cut back, 0 bases at V and 6 bases at J, with 9 bases in the middle. The CDR3 nucleotides are TGCGCCAGCAGCTTGGGGTCGACAGATGGCTACACCTTC. This translates into CASSLGSTDGYTF.

This chain links TRBV11-2 with TRBJ2-5; D ambiguous. Germline assignment: CDR1 SGHAT and CDR2 FQNNGV. V was clipped by 4 bases and J by 2 bases, with 8 bases between them. The CDR3 has 13 amino acids. Here the CDR3 reads CASSSSHQETQYF. In DNA, the CDR3 is TGTGCCAGCAGCTCGTCACATCAAGAGACCCAGTACTTC.

V usage is TRBV2 and J usage is TRBJ1-4; 7 bases align to TRBD1. CDR1 SNHLY and CDR2 FYNNEI come from the germline V gene. The CDR3 sequence is 15 residues long. V lost 6 bases, J lost 8 bases, and 12 bases stayed unmatched. As DNA, the CDR3 is TGTGCCAGCAGGGACCCGACAGGGCCGGGGGAAAAACTGTTTTTT. This encodes CASRDPTGPGEKLFF.

This chain uses TRBV27 with TRBJ2-1; a weak D match, TRBD2 (5 bases). This CDR3 has 15 amino acids. Looked up from germline, CDR1 is MNHEY and CDR2 is SMNVEV (reference sequence). Trimming cost V 3 bases and J 6 bases, with 15 bases left between them. CDR3 region: CASSLYGEEGNEQFF. In DNA, the CDR3 is TGTGCCAGCAGTTTGTACGGGGAAGAAGGCAATGAGCAGTTCTTC.

The sample holds a few counts of this clone. This chain uses TRBV7-9 with TRBJ2-7; a possible D gene is TRBD1 (5 bases). This CDR3 region has 13 residues. Looked up from germline, CDR1 is SEHNR and CDR2 is FQNEAQ (reference sequence). V was pared by 3 bases and J by 7 bases, with 13 bases between. The CDR3 bases are TGTGCCAGCAGCTTTCAAGGGGTAGGGGAGCAGTACTTC. Amino acid sequence: CASSFQGVGEQYF.

This chain links TRBV6-4 with TRBJ1-6; no definite D call. The CDR3 spans 14 residues. The V gene's germline CDR1 is MRHNA and CDR2 SNTAGT. Trimming took 0 bases from V and 8 from J, leaving 8 bases between them. The CDR3 region has the DNA TGTGCCAGCAGTGACTCGAGACATGATTCACCCCTCCACTTT. Translating it yields CASSDSRHDSPLHF.

The CDR3 DNA sequence: TGTGCCAGCAGTTACATCCCTTCCCTGTCCGGGGAGCTGTTTTTT. It encodes CASSYIPSLSGELFF. V gene TRBV6-5 combines with J gene TRBJ2-2; D is ambiguous. The V end lost 2 bases, the J end lost 6 bases, and 13 bases lay between the germline ends. Germline assignment: CDR1 MNHEY and CDR2 SVGAGI. The CDR3 has 15 amino acids.

The V gene is TRBV7-2, the J gene TRBJ2-3; 11 nucleotides match TRBD2. The CDR3 sequence is 17 residues long. CDR1 and CDR2 (germline): SGHTA, FQGNSA. V shed 4 bases and J 3 bases; nucleotides not matched to a gene: 9. The chain's CDR3 is CASSYGSGTSGTDTQYF. For the CDR3, the DNA is TGTGCCAGCAGCTACGGGTCCGGGACTAGCGGTACAGATACGCAGTATTTT.

A word on this clone: The junction does not match germline at one end; this may be a read error. This chain uses TRBV28 with TRBJ1-1; D remains unclear. The CDR3 sequence is 11 residues long. CDR1 is MDHEN, CDR2 SYDVKM, per germline. DNA for the CDR3: TGTGCCAGCAGTTTCGACACCGAAGCTTTCTTT. It specifies CASSFDTEAFF.

This sequence joins TRBV4-1 and TRBJ1-2; 7 positions agree with TRBD1. The junction had 5 bases not matched to a gene; V was cut back by 4 bases and J by 3 bases. Germline values: CDR1 MGHRA, CDR2 YSYEKL. The CDR3 is 14 amino acids. The CDR3 sequence: CASSRQGLDYGYTF. In DNA, the CDR3 is TGCGCCAGCAGCCGACAGGGACTCGACTATGGCTACACCTTC.

Comment on this clone: This specimen includes other DNA sequences encoding the same CDR3. CDR3 bases: TGTGCCAGCAGCCTAAGGACAGGGGGCAACTACGAGCAGTACTTC. It translates to CASSLRTGGNYEQYF. The rearrangement links TRBV11-2 to TRBJ2-7; TRBD1 matches 11 bases. The CDR3 is 15 amino acids. Germline trimming cut 5 bases from V and 3 bases from J; bases unmatched to any gene: 6. From germline, CDR1 is SGHAT and CDR2 FQNNGV.

The chain joins TRBV6-1 to TRBJ1-4; D not certain. V was cut by 3 bases and J by 1 base, with 6 bases left in between. Germline CDR1 reads MNHNS; CDR2 reads SASEGT. This CDR3 contains 14 residues. The CDR3 region is CASSEEGTNEKLFF. DNA for the CDR3: TGTGCCAGCAGTGAGGAGGGAACTAATGAAAAACTGTTTTTT.

The chain carries TRBV25-1 and TRBJ2-2, with 9 positions matching TRBD1. Trimming cost V 5 bases and J 4 bases; bases outside gene matches: 14. This CDR3 region has 18 residues. CDR1 MGHDK and CDR2 SYGVNS come from the germline V gene. Here the CDR3 reads CASSPYWGQGLSTGELFF. CDR3 bases: TGTGCCAGCAGTCCCTATTGGGGACAGGGTTTATCCACCGGGGAGCTGTTTTTT.

The chain uses TRBV24-1 and TRBJ2-1, with a tentative D call TRBD2 (8 bases). Germline V gives CDR1 KGHDR, CDR2 SFDVKD. V lost 7 bases, J lost 7 bases, and 25 bases lay in between. CDR3 length: 17 amino acids. DNA of the CDR3: TGTGCCACCAGCACCCGCACCCAGCGGGAGACAGGGAATGAGCAGTTCTTC. As protein: CATSTRTQRETGNEQFF.

This clone was found once. V gene TRBV28 combines with J gene TRBJ1-2, with D unresolved. Germline CDR1 and CDR2: MDHEN and SYDVKM. V was clipped by 3 bases and J by 4 bases, with 15 bases between them. The CDR3 extends over 15 amino acids. The CDR3 region has the DNA TGTGCCAGCAGTTTGGCGGGGTTGGAACTCTATGGCTACACCTTC. It translates to CASSLAGLELYGYTF.

V usage is TRBV12-3 or TRBV12-4 and J usage is TRBJ1-1; possible D gene TRBD1, 5 bases. The CDR3 extends over 13 amino acids. Trimming removed 7 bases from V and 8 bases from J, with 17 bases in between. The CDR3 DNA reads TGTGCCAGCACCCAAGGGGAGGGTCGGGAAGCTTTCTTT. This sequence encodes CASTQGEGREAFF.

The chain is built from TRBV11-3 and TRBJ1-2; D uncertain. CDR3 length equals 14 residues. CDR1 SGHNT and CDR2 YENEEA come from the germline V gene. V gave up 3 bases and J gave up 8 bases, with 16 bases separating them. CDR3 bases: TGTGCCAGCAGCTTCTCCGGGTCCCCTGGGGGCTACACCTTC. It is translated as CASSFSGSPGGYTF.

This clone was seen only once. This sequence joins TRBV21-1 and TRBJ1-1; the table calls TRBD1, which could not be checked here. TRBV21-1 is a documented pseudogene. The CDR3 covers 19 residues. The DNA of the CDR3 is TGTGCCAGCAGCAAAGTGACCACCAAGAGAGACAGGGGAGACACTGAAGCTTTCTTT. Protein sequence: CASSKVTTKRDRGDTEAFF.

The chain joins TRBV7-8 to TRBJ2-1; TRBD1 is a possible D gene (6 bases). Per germline, CDR1 SGHVS and CDR2 FQNEAQ. Deletions cut 5 bases from V and 2 bases from J, with 16 bases between. The CDR3 contains 16 residues. CDR3 sequence: CASSPGQPWTYNEQFF. The CDR3 nucleotides read TGTGCCAGCAGCCCCGGACAGCCCTGGACCTACAATGAGCAGTTCTTC.

The CDR3 DNA reads as TGTGCCAGCAGCGGACTAGCGGGGACATACCAAGAGACCCAGTACTTC. Its protein is CASSGLAGTYQETQYF. The chain joins TRBV14 to TRBJ2-5; TRBD2 aligns across 12 bases. CDR1 is SGHDN, CDR2 FVKESK, per germline. The ends lost 5 bases at V and 0 bases at J; junction bases unmatched: 4. The CDR3 contains 16 residues.

This clone was observed a single time. The chain couples TRBV7-2 to TRBJ1-2; weak D call: TRBD1 (6 bases). The CDR3 spans 14 residues. Deletions cut 5 bases from V and 8 bases from J, with 18 bases between. CDR1 is SGHTA and CDR2 is FQGNSA in the germline V gene. The DNA of the CDR3 is TGTGCCAGCAGCACACAGGGTTCGACGGGCGGCTACACCTTC. Its protein is CASSTQGSTGGYTF.